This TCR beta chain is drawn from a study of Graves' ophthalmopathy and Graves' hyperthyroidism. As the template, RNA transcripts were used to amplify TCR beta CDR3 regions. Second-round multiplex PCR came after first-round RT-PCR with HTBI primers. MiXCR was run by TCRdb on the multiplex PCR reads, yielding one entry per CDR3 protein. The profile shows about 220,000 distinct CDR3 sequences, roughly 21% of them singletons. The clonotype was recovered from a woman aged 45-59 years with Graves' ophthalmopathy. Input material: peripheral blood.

The CDR3: CSASDGGGRNTIYF. CDR3 bases: TGCAGTGCTAGTGACGGTGGGGGGCGAAACACCATATATTTT. The chain carries TRBV20-1 and TRBJ1-3; TRBD1 might be the D (6 bases). The CDR3 length is 14 residues. Germline CDR1 DFQATT, CDR2 SNEGSKA (reference sequence). The V end was cut by 3 bases, the J end by 5 bases, with 14 bases between.